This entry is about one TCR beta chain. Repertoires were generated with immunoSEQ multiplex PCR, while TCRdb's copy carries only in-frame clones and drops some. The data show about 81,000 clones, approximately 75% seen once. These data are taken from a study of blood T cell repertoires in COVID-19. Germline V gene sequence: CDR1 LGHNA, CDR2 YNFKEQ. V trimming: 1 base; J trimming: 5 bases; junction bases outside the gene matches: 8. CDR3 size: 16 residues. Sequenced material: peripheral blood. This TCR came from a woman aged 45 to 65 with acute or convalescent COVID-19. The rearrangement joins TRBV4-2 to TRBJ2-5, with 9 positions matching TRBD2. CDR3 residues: CASSQGSSGDAETQYF. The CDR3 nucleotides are TGTGCCAGCAGCCAAGGATCTAGCGGGGATGCGGAGACCCAGTACTTC.